These 7 T cell receptor beta chains were sequenced from one sample in a study of beta chain features in type 1 diabetes. Regarding the study as a whole: All four CD4+ subsets from Type 1 diabetes patients carried moderately but significantly shorter TCRB CDR3s.

Since all of the isolated RNA was reverse transcribed, expressed TCRB transcripts were what got sequenced. Profiling relied on immunoSEQ multiplex PCR, and the TCRdb table lists in-frame clones only, not all of them. The sample holds about 650,000 clones; around 12% are singletons and the top ten take more than 0.09%. These receptors lack a known antigen. The specimen was naive CD4+ T cells from blood. The receptor set was obtained from a man in his thirties or forties with type 1 diabetes.

The V call is TRBV9, the J call TRBJ1-1, with 8 nucleotides matching TRBD1. CDR3 length equals 14 residues. Per germline, CDR1 SGDLS and CDR2 YYNGEE. V was pared by 3 bases and J by 4 bases, with 5 bases of the junction left unmatched. CDR3 in amino acids: CASSEQGGFTEAFF. CDR3 bases: TGTGCCAGCAGCGAACAGGGGGGTTTCACTGAAGCTTTCTTT.

The chain couples TRBV7-9 to TRBJ1-5, with TRBD1 identical over 7 bases. There are 15 residues in the CDR3. The V segment lost 5 bases and the J segment 3 bases; nucleotides outside the gene matches: 7. Germline V lookup: CDR1 SEHNR, CDR2 FQNEAQ (reference sequence). CDR3 loop: CASSPGDSLNQPQHF. The CDR3 nucleotides read TGTGCCAGCAGCCCCGGGGACAGCCTCAATCAGCCCCAGCATTTT. Together with reference TRBV7-9 and TRBJ1-5, the CDR3 gives the full variable domain: DTGVSQNPRHKITKRGQNVTFRCDPISEHNRLYWYRQTLGQGPEFLTYFQNEAQLEKSRLLSDRFSAERPKGSFSTLEIQRTEQGDSAMYLCASSPGDSLNQPQHFGDGTRLSIL.

The chain is built from TRBV5-1 and TRBJ2-3; 12 bases line up with TRBD2. V gave up 4 bases and J gave up 0 bases; unmatched junction bases: 12. Germline-derived CDR1 and CDR2 are SGHRS and YFSETQ. This CDR3 region has 19 residues. CDR3 nucleotides: TGCGCCAGCAGCCCCACCCTATTACTAGCGGGGGGTAGCACAGATACGCAGTATTTT. It translates to CASSPTLLLAGGSTDTQYF. Complete variable domain (other parts from reference TRBV5-1 and TRBJ2-3): KAGVTQTPRYLIKTRGQQVTLSCSPISGHRSVSWYQQTPGQGLQFLFEYFSETQRNKGNFPGRFSGRQFSNSRSEMNVSTLELGDSALYLCASSPTLLLAGGSTDTQYFGPGTRLTVL.

DNA of the CDR3: TGTGCCAGCTCACCAGTACAGGGACGCGAGCAGTACTTC. Amino acids: CASSPVQGREQYF. The J gene is TRBJ2-7, the V gene TRBV18, with D perhaps matching TRBD1 (6 bases). Germline assignment: CDR1 KGHSH and CDR2 LQKENI. CDR3 length: 13 residues. Trimming took 2 bases from V and 6 from J, leaving 11 bases between them.

This clone was counted between two and nine times. This chain joins TRBV28 and TRBJ2-1; D is possibly TRBD2 (5 bases). This CDR3 region has 16 residues. V lost 6 bases to trimming and J lost 5 bases, with 20 bases between them. Germline loops: CDR1 MDHEN, CDR2 SYDVKM. In DNA, the CDR3 is TGTGCCAGCAGCCAAACGGCCGCGGGTACGAACAATGAGCAGTTCTTC. Protein: CASSQTAAGTNNEQFF.

The V call is TRBV7-9, the J call TRBJ2-2; 7 positions agree with TRBD1. The CDR3 spans 14 residues. CDR1 SEHNR and CDR2 FQNEAQ come from the germline V gene (reference sequence). With V trimmed by 5 bases and J by 5 bases, 5 bases remained unmatched. This CDR3 reads CASSEDRVTGELFF. The CDR3, as DNA: TGTGCCAGCAGCGAAGACAGGGTAACCGGGGAGCTGTTTTTT.

The chain links TRBV7-8 to TRBJ2-2; perhaps D is TRBD1 or TRBD2 (5 bases each). With 5 bases removed from V and 4 bases from J, the gap between germline ends came to 14 bases. In germline, CDR1 is SGHVS, CDR2 FQNEAQ. The length of the CDR3 is 15 residues. The CDR3 sequence: CASSPRGSRTGELFF. Here the CDR3 DNA reads TGTGCCAGCAGCCCGAGGGGATCTCGCACCGGGGAGCTGTTTTTT.